Described below is a single TCR beta chain sequence and its context. Antigen specificity is unknown. The data were obtained in a study of siplizumab effects on memory and regulatory T cells. Here immunoSEQ multiplex PCR was the method, and the copy in TCRdb shows in-frame clones only, minus some. The data show about 100,000 clones, with about 95% seen just once and less than 1.5% held by the top ten. Regarding the study as a whole: Naive T cells appeared more diverse than memory cells and seemed to be major alloresponse contributors. Whether the proliferating Tregs (from siplizumab cultures) were suppressive was not confirmed. Only a minor fraction of alloreactive clones mapped to unstimulated subsets.

Sequenced input: non-Treg CD4+ T cells sorted from blood. The sequence was collected from a human donor in good health.

The CDR3 DNA reads TGTGCCAGCAGCTGGGGACAGAGGGGATTCTACGAGCAGTACTTC. Translation: CASSWGQRGFYEQYF. The genes are TRBV5-6 and TRBJ2-7; 7 bases agree with TRBD1. V dropped 3 bases and J dropped 3; count of bases not matched to a gene: 9. Germline loops: CDR1 SGHDT, CDR2 YYEEEE. There are 15 residues in the CDR3.